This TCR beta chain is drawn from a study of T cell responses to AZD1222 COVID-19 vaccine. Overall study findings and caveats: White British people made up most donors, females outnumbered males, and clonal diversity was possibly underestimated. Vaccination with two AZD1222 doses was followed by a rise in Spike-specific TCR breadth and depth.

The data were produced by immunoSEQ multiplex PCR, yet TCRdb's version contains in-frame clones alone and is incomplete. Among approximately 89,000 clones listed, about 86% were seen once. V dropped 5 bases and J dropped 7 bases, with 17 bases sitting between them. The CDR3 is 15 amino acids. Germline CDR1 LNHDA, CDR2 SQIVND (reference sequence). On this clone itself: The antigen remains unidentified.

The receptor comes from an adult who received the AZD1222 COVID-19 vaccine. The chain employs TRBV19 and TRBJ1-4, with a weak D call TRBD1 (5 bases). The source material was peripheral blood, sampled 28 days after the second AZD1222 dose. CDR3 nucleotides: TGTGCCAGTAGTGATCGGGACTCAGGACGTGAAAAACTGTTTTTT. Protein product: CASSDRDSGREKLFF.